This TCR beta chain was obtained from a study of T-cell memory formation after mild COVID-19. Study-wide context: In these data, TCR clusters were largely donor specific.

Regarding the study as a whole: Clones that shrank (day 15 to 85) were balanced CD4/CD8, whereas later expanders leaned CD4+. Day 37-peaking second-wave clones had unconfirmed SARS-CoV-2 specificity. Contracting CD4+ clones sat mainly in CM and EM; CD8+ in EMRA.

Germline lookup yields CDR1 MNHEY and CDR2 SVGAGI. V gave up 6 bases and J gave up 6 bases; unmatched junction bases: 9. This CDR3 has 15 residues. TCRdb re-called the 5' RACE reads through MiXCR, storing one row per CDR3 protein. The sample has roughly 130,000 distinct CDR3 sequences, approximately 5.9% seen once. This clonotype showed up just a few times. The antigen remains unidentified. The chain has TRBV6-5 and TRBJ1-4; TRBD1 aligns across 8 bases. The sequence was obtained from an adult woman who had mild COVID-19 (a few samples of this study predate the infection). Cell type and time point are not known. The source material was PBMCs or a T cell subset sorted from them (not recorded which). The CDR3 nucleotides are TGTGCCAGCAGAGCCGGGACAGGAGGTTATGAAAAACTGTTTTTT. Translated: CASRAGTGGYEKLFF.